These T cell receptor beta chains were read from a single sample in a study of T cell repertoires in aging, cancer and after chemotherapy. Each CDR3 protein gets one entry after TCRdb re-called the multiplex PCR reads with MiXCR. The sample carries more than 2,500 distinct CDR3 sequences, over 20% recorded once. Sequencing was done on a sample of blood. These receptors originate from a human donor with a solid tumor. Each CDR3 is given with its conserved first and last residue. A D gene is named only where the DNA matches it firmly. Where a row states a size, it is once, few, many or the class of an expanded clone; other rows omit it.

V gene	CDR3 length	J gene	clone size	D gene	CDR3 protein	CDR3 DNA
TRBV5-1	16	TRBJ1-1	-	-	CASSLDGSRMNTEAFF	TGCGCCAGCAGCCTCGACGGAAGCCGGATGAACACTGAAGCTTTCTTT
TRBV19	15	TRBJ1-2	medium-sized	-	CASGSWGGRNYGYTF	TGTGCCAGTGGCTCATGGGGGGGGCGCAACTATGGCTACACCTTC
TRBV4-3	13	TRBJ2-7	few	-	CASSGDGKYEQYF	TGCGCCAGCAGCGGGGACGGAAAATACGAGCAGTACTTC
TRBV11-3	19	TRBJ1-3	medium-sized	TRBD1	CASSSSTGWIRSSGNTIYF	TGTGCCAGCAGCTCCTCGACAGGGTGGATCCGGAGCTCTGGAAACACCATATATTTT
TRBV28	18	TRBJ1-4	few	-	CASSLQRGRGHQGEKLFF	TGTGCCAGCAGTTTGCAGAGAGGGAGGGGCCACCAAGGGGAAAAACTGTTTTTT
TRBV11-2	17	TRBJ2-2	few	TRBD1	CASSSYSQGANTGELFF	TGTGCCAGCAGCTCATACTCACAGGGGGCCAACACCGGGGAGCTGTTTTTT
TRBV5-6	13	TRBJ1-6	medium-sized	TRBD1	CASSTRGDSPLHF	TGTGCCAGCAGCACCAGGGGGGATTCACCCCTCCACTTT
TRBV12-3/TRBV12-4	11	TRBJ1-1	few	-	CASSRNTEAFF	TGTGCCAGCAGTAGAAACACTGAAGCTTTCTTT
TRBV6-5	14	TRBJ2-7	-	TRBD1	CASGPGTGPYEQYF	TGTGCCAGCGGGCCCGGGACAGGGCCCTACGAGCAGTACTTC
TRBV5-6	15	TRBJ1-2	few	TRBD1	CASSNYPTGNYGYTF	TGTGCCAGCAGCAACTACCCGACAGGGAACTATGGCTACACCTTC
TRBV7-2	15	TRBJ2-1	medium-sized	TRBD2	CASGTSGGAGNEQFF	TGTGCCAGCGGGACTAGCGGGGGGGCGGGGAATGAGCAGTTCTTC
TRBV10-3	14	TRBJ1-1	few	TRBD1	CAISTFQGDTEAFF	TGTGCCATCAGTACTTTCCAGGGGGACACTGAAGCTTTCTTT
TRBV20-1	14	TRBJ1-2	-	-	CSADLRSPEYGYTF	TGCAGTGCGGACTTAAGAAGCCCAGAGTATGGCTACACCTTC
TRBV19	14	TRBJ1-1	-	TRBD1	CASKTGGRDLVAFF	TGTGCCAGTAAAACAGGGGGCAGGGATTTGGTAGCTTTCTTT
TRBV12-3/TRBV12-4	15	TRBJ2-1	-	TRBD1	CASSPGQGAGNEQFF	TGTGCCAGCAGCCCCGGACAGGGGGCAGGAAATGAGCAGTTCTTC
TRBV11-3	16	TRBJ2-3	-	TRBD2	CASSLDGTSATDTQYF	TGTGCCAGCAGCTTAGACGGGACTAGCGCCACAGATACGCAGTATTTT
TRBV19	12	TRBJ2-3	few	TRBD2	CASRGGGDTQYF	TGTGCCAGTAGGGGGGGGGGTGATACGCAGTATTTT